This T cell receptor beta chain was recovered during a study of T cell responses to AZD1222 COVID-19 vaccine. Overall study findings and caveats: CD4 TCRs covered the whole spike, strongest at regions 160-218 and 743-854. Repertoires were sampled only after the peak T cell response.

This clone occurred once. Its target is unknown. From germline, CDR1 is SGHDN and CDR2 FVKESK. This CDR3 has 16 residues. The V segment lost 4 bases and the J segment 0 bases; nucleotides outside the gene matches: 6. The repertoire was sequenced with immunoSEQ multiplex PCR; TCRdb's copy has only in-frame clones and lacks some. The sample includes 35,000 to 55,000 clones, 83% of them seen just once. The sequence derives from an adult in good health. The sample in question was peripheral blood, obtained on day 0 of AZD1222 vaccination. The chain combines TRBV14 with TRBJ2-1, with 7 positions matching TRBD1. CDR3 coding DNA: TGTGCCAGCAGCCCCTTGGGACAGAGCTCCTACAATGAGCAGTTCTTC. It codes for CASSPLGQSSYNEQFF. Full variable domain (rest looked up from reference TRBV14 and TRBJ2-1): EAGVTQFPSHSVIEKGQTVTLRCDPISGHDNLYWYRRVMGKEIKFLLHFVKESKQDESGMPNNRFLAERTGGTYSTLKVQPAELEDSGVYFCASSPLGQSSYNEQFFGPGTRLTVL.